This T cell receptor beta chain was recorded in a study of beta chain features in type 1 diabetes. Overall study findings and caveats: There was a moderate but significant shortening of TCRB CDR3s in all four CD4+ subsets of Type 1 diabetes patients.

Expressed TCRB transcripts were sequenced because the entire RNA isolate underwent reverse transcription. The protocol was immunoSEQ multiplex PCR, while the TCRdb copy is restricted to in-frame clones and leaves out a portion. The sample has some 700,000 clones; roughly an eighth are singletons. V lost 4 bases, J lost 5 bases, and 7 bases stayed unmatched. Germline V gene data show CDR1 as SGHNT and CDR2 as YYREEE (reference sequence). The CDR3 runs to 14 residues. This clone was detected only a few times. Its antigen is currently unknown. This clonotype was sampled from a man aged 18 to 29 with type 1 diabetes. The sample consisted of naive CD4+ T cells from blood. The genes are TRBV5-4 and TRBJ2-7, with 9 bases identical to TRBD1. The CDR3 DNA reads as TGTGCCAGCAGCCTGGACAGGGGTCTCCACGAGCAGTACTTC. Its protein is CASSLDRGLHEQYF.